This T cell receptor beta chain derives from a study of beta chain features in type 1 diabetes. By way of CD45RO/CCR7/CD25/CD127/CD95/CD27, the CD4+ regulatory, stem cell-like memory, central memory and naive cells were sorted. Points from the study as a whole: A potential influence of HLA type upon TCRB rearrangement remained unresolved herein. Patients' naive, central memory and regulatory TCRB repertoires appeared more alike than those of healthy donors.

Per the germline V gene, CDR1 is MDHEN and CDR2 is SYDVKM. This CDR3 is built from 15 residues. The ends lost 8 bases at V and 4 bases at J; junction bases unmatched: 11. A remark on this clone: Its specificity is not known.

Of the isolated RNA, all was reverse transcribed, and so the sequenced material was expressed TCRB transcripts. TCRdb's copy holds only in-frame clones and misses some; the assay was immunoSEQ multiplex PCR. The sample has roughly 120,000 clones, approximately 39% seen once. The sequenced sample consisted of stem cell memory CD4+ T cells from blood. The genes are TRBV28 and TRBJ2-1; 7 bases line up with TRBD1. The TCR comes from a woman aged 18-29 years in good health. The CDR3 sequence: CASLARQGPYNEQFF. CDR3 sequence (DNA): TGTGCCAGCTTAGCTCGACAGGGCCCATACAATGAGCAGTTCTTC.